This T cell receptor beta chain was recorded in a study of blood T cell repertoires in COVID-19. On the study more broadly: There were acute and convalescent COVID-19 samples, and they came from the United States, Italy and Spain. In each case, the material was cDNA or gDNA derived from T cells, B-cell-depleted T cells, or PBMCs.

In the original workflow: Nucleated cell counts were estimated from reference gene primer amplification. TCRdb keeps only in-frame clones here, not all; method: immunoSEQ multiplex PCR. V and J calls and clone size are as listed in that table; D and trimming were resolved from the DNA. The sample carries some 28,000 clones, around 82% recorded once. Germline V lookup: CDR1 LGHNA, CDR2 YNFKEQ. This CDR3 region has 14 residues. Losses at the gene ends were 3 bases for V and 5 bases for J; bases not matched to a gene: 7. This clone was detected a few times. Source material: peripheral blood. The V call is TRBV4-2, the J call TRBJ2-7; 7 bases match TRBD1. This clonotype was sampled from a man in his sixties or seventies with active COVID-19. The CDR3 here is CASSHGQAWNEQYF. The CDR3 bases are TGTGCCAGCAGCCACGGACAGGCGTGGAACGAGCAGTACTTC.